This is a list of T cell receptor beta chains from one sample in a study of blood T cell repertoires in COVID-19. The protocol was immunoSEQ multiplex PCR, while the TCRdb copy is restricted to in-frame clones and leaves out a portion. This table holds about 82,000 clones, 85% found once. The sequencing input was peripheral blood. The receptors here all came from a man older than 75 with active or convalescent COVID-19. CDR3s leave out the opening cysteine and the closing phenylalanine or tryptophan. Each record gives: V gene, J gene, CDR3 protein.

V gene: TRBV19; J gene: TRBJ2-3; CDR3 protein: ASRSGGRTDTQY
V gene: TRBV7-9; J gene: TRBJ1-2; CDR3 protein: ASSLFPAGGWYGYT
V gene: TRBV6-6; J gene: TRBJ2-3; CDR3 protein: ASSYNWGVEDTQY
V gene: TRBV9; J gene: TRBJ1-1; CDR3 protein: ASSETVNTEAF
V gene: TRBV28; J gene: TRBJ1-3; CDR3 protein: ASSFPFRFASSGNTIY
V gene: TRBV27; J gene: TRBJ2-2; CDR3 protein: ASGPRDRNTGELF
V gene: TRBV4-1; J gene: TRBJ2-3; CDR3 protein: ASSPRLAGEVDTQY
V gene: TRBV3-1/TRBV3-2; J gene: TRBJ2-5; CDR3 protein: ASSQTSGEETQY
V gene: TRBV28; J gene: TRBJ1-2; CDR3 protein: ASRTGYHYGYT
V gene: TRBV18; J gene: TRBJ1-5; CDR3 protein: ASSPIAGNSNQPQH
V gene: TRBV2; J gene: TRBJ2-3; CDR3 protein: ASSDRAGGTDTQY
V gene: TRBV6-5; J gene: TRBJ1-6; CDR3 protein: ASSARGSGNSPLH
V gene: TRBV15; J gene: TRBJ1-5; CDR3 protein: ATSRDSGTGVGNQPQH
V gene: TRBV18; J gene: TRBJ2-3; CDR3 protein: ASSPIADTQY
V gene: TRBV19; J gene: TRBJ1-5; CDR3 protein: ASSKWTGGANQPQH
V gene: TRBV5-1; J gene: TRBJ2-1; CDR3 protein: ASSYNAWGGYNEQF
V gene: TRBV11-2; J gene: TRBJ2-3; CDR3 protein: ASSFQGRGSDTQY
V gene: TRBV5-8; J gene: TRBJ1-3; CDR3 protein: ASRPAPVSGNTIY
V gene: TRBV6-5; J gene: TRBJ1-2; CDR3 protein: ASRADSYYGYT
V gene: TRBV19; J gene: TRBJ2-4; CDR3 protein: ASSIDDRLAKNIQY
V gene: TRBV19; J gene: TRBJ2-1; CDR3 protein: ASGWTSGRAKGGDEQF
V gene: TRBV5-1; J gene: TRBJ1-6; CDR3 protein: ASSLDGSRGSPLH
V gene: TRBV19; J gene: TRBJ2-6; CDR3 protein: ASSIGGAAGANVLT
V gene: TRBV4-1; J gene: TRBJ2-4; CDR3 protein: ASSPGLLAKNIQY
V gene: TRBV28; J gene: TRBJ1-1; CDR3 protein: ASSPLRTAGDTEAF
V gene: TRBV29-1; J gene: TRBJ2-2; CDR3 protein: SVAASGAGELF
V gene: TRBV7-9; J gene: TRBJ1-1; CDR3 protein: ASSLQENTEAF
V gene: TRBV5-1; J gene: TRBJ1-2; CDR3 protein: ASSLRHGGGYYGYT
V gene: TRBV5-8; J gene: TRBJ1-5; CDR3 protein: ASNSGLYSNQPQH
V gene: TRBV19; J gene: TRBJ1-5; CDR3 protein: ASSRNGDDQPQH
V gene: TRBV3-1/TRBV3-2; J gene: TRBJ1-6; CDR3 protein: ASSFLGRLAPLH
V gene: TRBV19; J gene: TRBJ1-2; CDR3 protein: ASRETGALGSRGYT
V gene: TRBV3-1/TRBV3-2; J gene: TRBJ2-5; CDR3 protein: ASSQVRETQY
V gene: TRBV29-1; J gene: TRBJ1-2; CDR3 protein: SVEGGRGGYT
V gene: TRBV19; J gene: TRBJ2-3; CDR3 protein: ASSIEGAGGLDTQY
V gene: TRBV19; J gene: TRBJ1-2; CDR3 protein: ASSTPSAGLSYGYT
V gene: TRBV6-6; J gene: TRBJ1-6; CDR3 protein: ASSFGTGEASPLH
V gene: TRBV19; J gene: TRBJ1-5; CDR3 protein: ASSIMSPNRNQPQH
V gene: TRBV5-4; J gene: TRBJ2-3; CDR3 protein: ASTDRGSDTQY
V gene: TRBV6-5; J gene: TRBJ1-2; CDR3 protein: ASSYRPTAGYT
V gene: TRBV2; J gene: TRBJ2-1; CDR3 protein: ASSPKASGALNNEQF
V gene: TRBV7-9; J gene: TRBJ1-1; CDR3 protein: ASSRSTGSRDTEAF
V gene: TRBV12-5; J gene: TRBJ1-1; CDR3 protein: ASGLPPGTVKMNTEAF
V gene: TRBV7-7; J gene: TRBJ1-2; CDR3 protein: ASSRTALWSRGYT
V gene: TRBV5-1; J gene: TRBJ2-5; CDR3 protein: ASSLASTLRETQY
V gene: TRBV7-8; J gene: TRBJ2-5; CDR3 protein: ASSSRTAGVQETQY